This is a list of T cell receptor beta chains from one sample in a study of T cells in Graves' hyperthyroidism and ophthalmopathy. Each CDR3 protein is one row after TCRdb ran MiXCR on the multiplex PCR reads. This sample carries under 350,000 distinct CDR3 sequences, over 20% of them seen once, and the ten largest clones take 50% to 65%. Sequencing input: blood. The source of these receptors is a woman in her 50s with Graves' hyperthyroidism. Both conserved end residues are part of each CDR3. A D gene is named only where the DNA matches it firmly. A row's size may be missing; if present it is once, few, many or a size class.

d_call,clone_size,v_call,j_call,cdr3_nt,cdr3_aa
.,few,TRBV10-1,TRBJ2-3,TGCGCCAGCAGTGAGTTGAGGGCCAAGGGGACCACAGATACGCAGTATTTT,CASSELRAKGTTDTQYF
.,many,TRBV6-2/TRBV6-3,TRBJ2-1,TGTGCCAGCAGTTACTATAGCCACAATGAGCAGTTCTTC,CASSYYSHNEQFF
.,once,TRBV10-3,TRBJ1-1,TGTGCCATCACCCGGTCGGACAGACACACTGAAGCTTTCTTT,CAITRSDRHTEAFF
TRBD1,many,TRBV28,TRBJ2-5,TGTGCCAGCAGTCCCGGGACAGGGGGGCAAGAGACCCAGTACTTC,CASSPGTGGQETQYF
.,.,TRBV20-1,TRBJ2-5,TGCAGTGCCCCTTCAGGATGGGGGCAAGAGACCCAGTACTTC,CSAPSGWGQETQYF
TRBD1,.,TRBV6-8,TRBJ2-4,TGTGCCAGCAGTACCGGGACAGGGGTATCAAAATCAAATCTAGCCAAAAACATTCAGTACTTC,CASSTGTGVSKSNLAKNIQYF
TRBD2,.,TRBV11-3,TRBJ2-7,TGTGCCAGCAGTTTAGTTGGTAGCGGGAGATACGAGCAGTACTTC,CASSLVGSGRYEQYF
TRBD1,.,TRBV28,TRBJ1-4,TGTGCCAGCAGGACAGGGACAACTAATGAAAAACCGTTTTTT,CASRTGTTNEKPFF
TRBD2,.,TRBV3-1,TRBJ2-7,TGTGCCAGCAGCCAAGATTGGACTAGCGGGAGCCTGCCCCGGGAGCAGTACTTC,CASSQDWTSGSLPREQYF
.,many,TRBV30,TRBJ1-4,TGTGCCTGGAGTAGGCAGGGGTGGAGCGAAAAACTGTTTTTT,CAWSRQGWSEKLFF
TRBD1,many,TRBV5-1,TRBJ2-3,TGCGCCAGCAGCAGAGGTCAGGGACAGGTCACAGATACGCAGTATTTT,CASSRGQGQVTDTQYF
.,.,TRBV20-1,TRBJ2-3,TGCAGTGCTGGACGGGTAGCAGCCGCCACAGATACGCAGTATTTT,CSAGRVAAATDTQYF
.,few,TRBV5-8,TRBJ2-7,TGTGCCAGCAGCTTGGAGCCACAGTTGTCCTACGAGCAGTACTTC,CASSLEPQLSYEQYF
.,.,TRBV28,TRBJ2-2,TGTGCCAGCAGTTTGGGGCCAGGGGATAGGGCCGGGGAGCTGTTTTTT,CASSLGPGDRAGELFF
.,.,TRBV4-2,TRBJ1-5,TGTGCCAGCAGCCAAGGTACGGGGGATAGCAATCAGCCCCAGCATTTT,CASSQGTGDSNQPQHF
.,few,TRBV18,TRBJ1-2,TGTGCCAGCTCACCCCGGGAGTCTGGCTACACCTTC,CASSPRESGYTF
.,.,TRBV7-3,TRBJ1-3,TGTGCCAGCAGCTTCCCCGGACGGGCCTCCTCTGGAAACACCATATATTTT,CASSFPGRASSGNTIYF
.,many,TRBV7-8,TRBJ1-1,TGTGCCAGCAGCGCTCGGGGGGGGCTGGACACTGAAGCTTTCTTT,CASSARGGLDTEAFF
TRBD2,.,TRBV28,TRBJ2-7,TGTGCCAGCGGGCGCTCCGGACTAGCGCGAGGACGAAGCAACGAGCAGTACTTC,CASGRSGLARGRSNEQYF
TRBD1,many,TRBV18,TRBJ1-1,TGTGCCAGCTCACCACAGGGGGCGAGTACTGAAGCTTTCTTT,CASSPQGASTEAFF
.,.,TRBV7-2,TRBJ1-3,TGTGCCAGCACTGTTACTGCTGGAAACACCATATATTTT,CASTVTAGNTIYF
.,many,TRBV28,TRBJ2-3,TGTGCCAGCAGTCCCACACGGGTCGGCGGCACAGATACGCAGTATTTT,CASSPTRVGGTDTQYF
.,few,TRBV6-1,TRBJ1-3,TGTGCCAGCGGCCCGGAAGGGGTTTACTCTGGAAACACCATATATTTT,CASGPEGVYSGNTIYF
.,few,TRBV27,TRBJ1-4,TGTGCCAGCAGTTCCCCAGGGGTGGGGAGTGAAAAACTGTTTTTT,CASSSPGVGSEKLFF
TRBD2,.,TRBV24-1,TRBJ2-1,TGTGCCACCAGTGGCCGGACTAGCGTCAGTGAGCAGTTCTTC,CATSGRTSVSEQFF
TRBD1,many,TRBV2,TRBJ2-1,TGTGCCAGCAGTGAATGGGGACAGGGGAGGGATGAGCAGTTCTTC,CASSEWGQGRDEQFF
TRBD2,.,TRBV6-1,TRBJ2-1,TGTGCCAGCAGGCCCGGACTAGCGAATGAGCAGTTCTTC,CASRPGLANEQFF
.,.,TRBV6-1,TRBJ2-2,TGTGCCAGCAGAACAGCCGGGACATCCACCGGGGAGCTGTTTTTT,CASRTAGTSTGELFF
.,.,TRBV28,TRBJ2-3,TGTGCCAGCAGTCCCGGGACTAGGGGGCCAGATACGCAGTATTTT,CASSPGTRGPDTQYF
TRBD1,many,TRBV6-1,TRBJ1-2,TGTGCCAGCAGTTCTGGGACAGGGGTTCGGGGCTACACCTTC,CASSSGTGVRGYTF
.,.,TRBV12-3/TRBV12-4,TRBJ2-1,TGTGCCAGCAGTTTAGTTAGGGGGAGTGAGCAGTTCTTC,CASSLVRGSEQFF
.,few,TRBV6-1,TRBJ2-7,TGTGCCAGCAGTTATTATGTGTCCTACGAGCAGTACTTC,CASSYYVSYEQYF
TRBD1,.,TRBV2,TRBJ1-5,TGTGCCAGCAGAAACGGACAGGGGAAATATAGCAATCAGCCCCAGCATTTT,CASRNGQGKYSNQPQHF
TRBD1,many,TRBV28,TRBJ2-1,TGTGCCAGCAGTGGTAGGGACAGGGGGAGAGTAAATGAGCAGTTCTTC,CASSGRDRGRVNEQFF
.,few,TRBV4-1,TRBJ1-1,TGCGCCAGCAGCCAAGACCGGGGGGGGCGCGAAGGGACTGAAGCTTTCTTT,CASSQDRGGREGTEAFF
.,few,TRBV28,TRBJ2-1,TGTGCCAGCAGTTTCTACGGATTCACTTCCAATGAGCAGTTCTTC,CASSFYGFTSNEQFF
.,.,TRBV6-1,TRBJ1-1,TGTGCCAGCATGGGGTGGAACACTGAAGCTTTCTTT,CASMGWNTEAFF
.,many,TRBV28,TRBJ2-7,TGTGCCAGCAGGAACTTAAGGAGGGCCTACGAGCAGTACTTC,CASRNLRRAYEQYF
TRBD1,many,TRBV20-1,TRBJ2-4,TGCAGTGCTAGCCGTCCGGGACAGGGGGCCAAAAACATTCAGTACTTC,CSASRPGQGAKNIQYF
.,few,TRBV5-6,TRBJ1-3,TGTGCCAGCGCCTTCGATCCCTCTGGAAACACCATATATTTT,CASAFDPSGNTIYF
TRBD1,many,TRBV30,TRBJ1-2,TGTGCCTGGAGTTATCAGGGGGGCTATGGCTACACCTTC,CAWSYQGGYGYTF
.,.,TRBV15,TRBJ1-2,TGTGCCACCAGCAGAGATGGGGGGGGAGTCCCCACAAAGGACTATGGCTACACCTTC,CATSRDGGGVPTKDYGYTF
.,many,TRBV6-5,TRBJ2-7,TGTGCCAGCAGTTACGCCGGACACCCCTCCTACGAGCAGTACTTC,CASSYAGHPSYEQYF
TRBD1,few,TRBV2,TRBJ2-2,TGTGCCAGCAGTAGGGACAGGGTCCGAGGCGGGGAGCTGTTTTTT,CASSRDRVRGGELFF
.,.,TRBV6-1,TRBJ2-3,TGTGCCAGCAGTGAAGCGGTAGGGTACAGAGATACGCAGTATTTT,CASSEAVGYRDTQYF
.,.,TRBV2,TRBJ2-5,TGTGCCAGCAGCCCCCGCTGGGGGCGGCAAGAGACCCAGTACTTC,CASSPRWGRQETQYF
.,.,TRBV25-1,TRBJ1-3,TGTGCCAGCAGTGAATGGACGGGGGGTCGAAACACCATATATTTT,CASSEWTGGRNTIYF
.,once,TRBV2,TRBJ2-5,TGTGCCAGCTCACCACAACATTGGGAGACCCAGTACTTC,CASSPQHWETQYF
TRBD1,.,TRBV29-1,TRBJ2-5,TGCAGCGTCTCGGACAGGGGGCGGGAAGAGACCCAGTACTTC,CSVSDRGREETQYF